This TCR beta chain was captured in a study of T cell clonality in common variable immunodeficiency. Study-wide results and caveats: Fewer deletions and N-nucleotide insertions were reportedly seen in common variable immunodeficiency TCR beta sequences. Shared TCRbeta clones were fewer between CVID subjects than controls.

TCRdb's table, derived via immunoSEQ multiplex PCR, lists solely in-frame clones and lacks some. In total the sample includes tens of thousands of clones, none of them seen once. This clone was observed many times. Its antigen remains unknown. The sample comprised peripheral blood mononuclear cells. The receptor was derived from a person between 18 and 75 years old in good health.

CDR3 bases read: TGCGCCAGCAGTGATAAAAACACTGAA. Translation gives CASSDKNTE. The CDR3 reads in full as CASSDKNTEAFF. This chain connects TRBV10-1 to TRBJ1-1; unclear D gene. With the read ending 3 residues before the CDR3 end, the germline J gene is used to fill in that end. V was clipped by 3 bases and J by 2 bases, with 4 bases between them. Germline CDR1 WNHNN, CDR2 SYGVQD (reference sequence). This CDR3 region has 12 residues.